One sample yielded the 31 T cell receptor beta chains listed below, sequenced in a study of molecular identifiers for immune sequencing clone quantification. MiXCR was run by TCRdb on the PCR reads, yielding one entry per CDR3 protein. Of about 97,000 distinct CDR3 sequences in the sample, less than 25% were seen once. Specimen: naive CD8+ T cells from blood, with Jurkat cell RNA spiked in. Subset given: FACS-sorted CD8+CD4-CCR7+CD45RA+ naive T cells. All receptors derive from a human donor in good health. Some libraries in this study had Jurkat cell RNA spiked in.

With regard to this clonotype: At one end the junction does not follow the germline gene, possibly because of a read error. The chain combines TRBV27 with TRBJ2-5; TRBD2 aligns across 8 bases. CDR1 is MNHEY, CDR2 SMNVEV, per germline (reference sequence). This CDR3 spans 19 amino acids. This CDR3 is CAGGLSSPALAGGGGTRCF. DNA for the CDR3: TGTGCCGGCGGTTTATCATCCCCCGCGCTGGCCGGGGGGGGGGGGACCCGGTGCTTC.

This chain joins TRBV11-2 and TRBJ1-6; D is perhaps TRBD1 (6 bases). The CDR3 covers 16 residues. Trimming stripped 5 bases from V and 7 bases from J, with 18 bases between. Germline values: CDR1 SGHAT, CDR2 FQNNGV. CDR3 residues: CASSLWGGRPNSPLHF. In nucleotides, the CDR3 is TGTGCCAGCAGCCTGTGGGGGGGGCGCCCGAATTCACCCCTCCACTTT.

Worth noting for this clonotype: One base away lies a much larger clone, so this may be a sequencing read error. The chain recombines TRBV7-2 with TRBJ1-5; TRBD1 might be the D (5 bases). Germline loops: CDR1 SGHTA, CDR2 FQGNSA. The CDR3 has 12 residues. The CDR3 bases are TGTGCCAGCAGCTTGATGGGGCAGCCCCGGCATTTT. This translates into CASSLMGQPRHF. Full variable domain (missing parts from reference TRBV7-2 and TRBJ1-5): GAGVSQSPSNKVTEKGKDVELRCDPISGHTALYWYRQSLGQGLEFLIYFQGNSAPDKSGLPSDRFSAERTGGSVSTLTIQRTQQEDSAVYLCASSLMGQPRHFGDGTRLSIL.

This clonotype has at least ten counts. The J gene is TRBJ2-5, the V gene TRBV27; D unresolved. The germline CDR1 and CDR2 sequences are MNHEY and SMNVEV (reference sequence). The CDR3 loop spans 13 amino acids. V was pared by 7 bases and J by 4 bases, with 13 bases between. The CDR3 nucleotides read TGTGCCAGCACTGACTTCGCGGCAGAGACCCAGTACTTC. The encoded protein is CASTDFAAETQYF.

This clonotype showed up many times. This rearrangement joins TRBV7-9 to TRBJ2-5, with a tentative D call TRBD1 (5 bases). Per germline, CDR1 SEHNR and CDR2 FQNEAQ (reference sequence). The CDR3 spans 14 residues. The germline V and J ends were trimmed by 2 bases and 3 bases, with 10 bases remaining between them. CDR3 sequence reads: CASSLTGGKETQYF. CDR3 nucleotides: TGTGCCAGCAGCTTAACAGGCGGAAAAGAGACCCAGTACTTC. The complete variable domain, with remaining parts taken from reference TRBV7-9 and TRBJ2-5, reads DTGVSQNPRHKITKRGQNVTFRCDPISEHNRLYWYRQTLGQGPEFLTYFQNEAQLEKSRLLSDRFSAERPKGSFSTLEIQRTEQGDSAMYLCASSLTGGKETQYFGPGTRLLVL.

This clonotype was detected many times. This sequence joins TRBV7-9 and TRBJ2-2, with 7 bases matching TRBD1. Germline CDR1 SEHNR, CDR2 FQNEAQ (reference sequence). V lost 5 bases, J lost 0 bases, and 15 bases stayed unmatched. This CDR3 spans 19 amino acids. This CDR3 reads CASSLPNGQAPPNTGELFF. The CDR3 DNA sequence: TGTGCCAGCAGCCTCCCGAACGGACAGGCCCCCCCGAACACCGGGGAGCTGTTTTTT.

The table lists this clonotype with many counts. The chain links TRBV6-5 to TRBJ2-7; 7 bases agree with TRBD1. J lost 5 bases, V lost 6 bases, and 7 bases had no gene match. The germline CDR1 and CDR2 sequences are MNHEY and SVGAGI. The CDR3 has 13 residues. In DNA, the CDR3 is TGTGCCAGCAGAGCCCGGGACAGCAACGAGCAGTACTTC. Amino acid sequence: CASRARDSNEQYF.

In this sample, this clonotype turned up many times. V usage is TRBV6-6 and J usage is TRBJ2-3, with 12 nucleotides matching TRBD2. The germline gives CDR1 MNHNY, CDR2 SVGAGI (reference sequence). This CDR3 has 15 amino acids. V lost 7 bases to trimming and J lost 3 bases; unmatched junction nucleotides: 5. The CDR3 region has the DNA TGTGCCAGCACCGAACTAGCGGGAGGTACAGATACGCAGTATTTT. As protein: CASTELAGGTDTQYF.

This clonotype came up many times. This chain links TRBV6-1 with TRBJ1-5; a possible D gene is TRBD1 (5 bases). The germline V and J ends were trimmed by 2 bases and 0 bases, with 17 bases remaining between them. The CDR3 extends over 18 amino acids. Germline CDR1 MNHNS, CDR2 SASEGT. The CDR3 reads CASSEPRTWGYSNQPQHF. CDR3 sequence (DNA): TGTGCCAGCAGTGAACCACGAACCTGGGGGTATAGCAATCAGCCCCAGCATTTT.

Ten or more counts support this clonotype. The genes are TRBV7-9 and TRBJ2-7, with TRBD1 identical over 9 bases. The ends lost 0 bases at V and 5 bases at J; junction bases unmatched: 5. Germline V CDR1 and CDR2: SEHNR, FQNEAQ (reference sequence). The CDR3 contains 15 residues. This chain's CDR3 is CASSLAADRGHEQYF. The DNA for the CDR3 is TGTGCCAGCAGCTTAGCGGCGGACAGGGGCCACGAGCAGTACTTC.

In this sample, this clonotype turned up a few times. A much bigger clone sits one base away, suggesting this may be a read error. The gene calls are TRBV4-3 and TRBJ2-3; 9 bases match TRBD2. This CDR3 contains 17 residues. J gave up 2 bases and V 1 base, and 7 bases lay outside the gene matches. Germline CDR1 reads LGHNA; CDR2 reads YSLEER. The CDR3, as DNA: TGCGCCAGCAGCCAAGGGAACGCGGGACTAGCCACAGATACGCAGTATTTT. Amino acids: CASSQGNAGLATDTQYF.

This clonotype showed up just a few times. A much larger clone sits a single nucleotide away, making a read error possible. V gene TRBV11-2 combines with J gene TRBJ1-1; D is unresolved. Germline CDR1 and CDR2: SGHAT and FQNNGV. The ends were cut back, 6 bases at V and 6 bases at J, with 11 bases in the middle. This CDR3 comprises 12 residues. In nucleotides, the CDR3 is TGTGCCAGCAGTCAAGGGCAGTCTGAAGCTTTCTTT. Its protein product is CASSQGQSEAFF. Combining the CDR3 with reference TRBV11-2 and TRBJ1-1 gives the whole variable domain EAGVAQSPRYKIIEKRQSVAFWCNPISGHATLYWYQQILGQGPKLLIQFQNNGVVDDSQLPKDRFSAERLKGVDSTLKIQPAKLEDSAVYLCASSQGQSEAFFGQGTRLTVV.

Worth noting for this clonotype: It may be a read error: a sequence one base away is much more abundant. The chain joins TRBV28 to TRBJ2-5; D is ambiguous. The CDR3 runs to 15 residues. CDR1 is MDHEN, CDR2 SYDVKM, per germline. CDR3 DNA: TGTGTCAGCAGTTTTGCCCTGATGCACCAAGAGACCCAGTACTTC. Its protein is CVSSFALMHQETQYF.

This clonotype was seen ten or more times. V is TRBV19 and J is TRBJ2-1, with TRBD2 identical over 13 bases. J gave up 5 bases and V 5 bases, and 9 bases lay outside the gene matches. The CDR3 sequence is 17 residues long. Germline V gene lookup returns CDR1 LNHDA and CDR2 SQIVND (reference sequence). The CDR3 DNA reads TGTGCCAGTAGTGGACTAGCGGGAGTAGGTGCGGACAATGAGCAGTTCTTC. Protein product: CASSGLAGVGADNEQFF.

This clonotype was recorded at least ten times. The V call is TRBV3-1, the J call TRBJ2-7, with D perhaps TRBD2 (5 bases). Trimming left V 0 bases short and J 9 bases short, with 18 bases between. The CDR3 sequence is 15 residues long. Germline V gene sequence: CDR1 LGHDT, CDR2 YNNKEL (reference sequence). The CDR3 region has the DNA TGTGCCAGCAGCCAAGATGAAGGACTGCTCAACGTGCAGTACTTC. Its translation is CASSQDEGLLNVQYF.

This clonotype appeared many times. The V gene is TRBV27, the J gene TRBJ2-7; D possibly corresponds to TRBD2 (5 bases). Germline CDR1 is MNHEY and CDR2 is SMNVEV (reference sequence). V lost 4 bases and J lost 7, with 14 bases in between. The length of the CDR3 is 13 residues. This chain's CDR3 is CASSSSGIEEQYF. In DNA, the CDR3 is TGTGCCAGCAGTTCCAGCGGCATTGAGGAGCAGTACTTC.

Points on this clonotype: A much larger clonotype is one base distant, so this may be a read error. The rearrangement links TRBV30 to TRBJ2-3; D is undetermined. Trimming shortened V by 2 bases and J by 1 base, and 13 bases separated the two germline ends. CDR3 length: 15 residues. Germline CDR1 is GTSNPN and CDR2 is SVGIG (reference sequence). CDR3 nucleotide sequence: TGTGCCTGGAGTTTTAGCTGGATGCGCACAGATACGCAGTATTTT. Translating gives CAWSFSWMRTDTQYF.

The table lists this clonotype with many counts. The chain uses TRBV6-2 or TRBV6-3 and TRBJ2-7; 11 bases are shared with TRBD1. The CDR3 runs 15 residues. Germline assignment: CDR1 MNHEY and CDR2 SVGEGT. With V trimmed by 6 bases and J by 3 bases, 7 bases remained unmatched. The CDR3 region is CASSHGTGGVYEQYF. The CDR3 DNA reads TGTGCCAGCAGCCACGGGACAGGGGGGGTCTACGAGCAGTACTTC.

Concerning this clonotype: Just one base apart from a much larger clone, this may be a read error. This chain joins TRBV7-2 and TRBJ2-7, with D possibly being TRBD1 (5 bases). Germline V gene lookup returns CDR1 SGHTA and CDR2 FQGNSA. This CDR3 has 15 amino acids. Trimming took off 5 bases at V and 2 bases at J, with 16 bases between the two ends. This CDR3 is CASSPSGSGTYEQYF. The CDR3 coding sequence is TGTGCCAGCAGCCCCTCCGGGTCAGGGACCTACGAGCAGTACTTC.

This clonotype came up many times. The genes are TRBV30 and TRBJ2-2; no reliable D call. In germline, CDR1 is GTSNPN, CDR2 SVGIG (reference sequence). V lost 0 bases, J lost 4 bases, and 6 bases lay in between. This CDR3 spans 13 amino acids. As DNA, the CDR3 is TGTGCCTGGAGTGTTTCGGCCACCGGGGAGCTGTTTTTT. Its translation is CAWSVSATGELFF.

With respect to this clonotype: A much larger clone is a single base away; this may be a read error. The chain is built from TRBV7-9 and TRBJ2-1; 9 bases are shared with TRBD2. This CDR3 has 16 amino acids. Germline V gene data show CDR1 as SEHNR and CDR2 as FQNEAQ (reference sequence). The CDR3: CASSSPLAGNSNAQFF. In DNA, the CDR3 is TGTGCCAGCAGCTCGCCGCTAGCGGGGAACAGCAATGCGCAGTTCTTC.

This clonotype was counted at least ten times. The rearrangement links TRBV29-1 to TRBJ2-5; 13 nucleotides match TRBD2. This CDR3 is 16 amino acids long. Germline V lookup: CDR1 SQVTM, CDR2 ANQGSEA. Trimming cost V 0 bases and J 2 bases; bases outside gene matches: 3. The CDR3 DNA reads TGCAGCGTTGAAGATATGACTAGCGGGGGGCAAGAGACCCAGTACTTC. Encoded protein: CSVEDMTSGGQETQYF. Full variable domain (remainder filled in from reference TRBV29-1 and TRBJ2-5): SAVISQKPSRDICQRGTSLTIQCQVDSQVTMMFWYRQQPGQSLTLIATANQGSEATYESGFVIDKFPISRPNLTFSTLTVSNMSPEDSSIYLCSVEDMTSGGQETQYFGPGTRLLVL.

The table lists this clonotype with many counts. The V call is TRBV28, the J call TRBJ2-7; D may be TRBD2 (6 bases). The CDR3 contains 15 residues. CDR1 and CDR2 (germline): MDHEN, SYDVKM. V lost 2 bases, J lost 0 bases, and 11 bases lay in between. CDR3 protein: CASSLRGLLSYEQYF. DNA for the CDR3: TGTGCCAGCAGTTTAAGGGGACTCCTCTCCTACGAGCAGTACTTC. The complete variable domain, with remaining parts taken from reference TRBV28 and TRBJ2-7, reads DVKVTQSSRYLVKRTGEKVFLECVQDMDHENMFWYRQDPGLGLRLIYFSYDVKMKEKGDIPEGYSVSREKKERFSLILESASTNQTSMYLCASSLRGLLSYEQYFGPGTRLTVT.

There are a few counts of this clonotype. The rearrangement uses TRBV7-9 and TRBJ1-5; 7 nucleotides line up with TRBD1. V lost 5 bases, J lost 5 bases, and 9 bases stayed unmatched. CDR1 is SEHNR, CDR2 FQNEAQ, per germline (reference sequence). The CDR3 is 15 residues long. DNA for the CDR3: TGTGCCAGCAGCCCCCAGGGGGTAGGGGATCAGCCCCAGCATTTT. This codes for CASSPQGVGDQPQHF.

Many counts were recorded for this clonotype. In DNA form, the CDR3 reads TGTGCCAGCAGTCGAATCCCGGGACCGCGGGATACGCAGTATTTT. Its protein product is CASSRIPGPRDTQYF. The V and J genes are TRBV2 and TRBJ2-3; tentatively, D is TRBD1 or TRBD2 (5 bases each). Germline loops: CDR1 SNHLY, CDR2 FYNNEI. The CDR3 is 15 amino acids. V gave up 5 bases and J gave up 6 bases, with 18 bases separating them.

Comments on this clonotype: Just one base apart from a much larger clone, this may be a read error. The chain employs TRBV19 and TRBJ2-2, with 9 bases aligning to TRBD1. V lost 9 bases and J lost 4; bases outside the gene matches: 9. CDR3 length equals 15 residues. The V gene's germline CDR1 is LNHDA and CDR2 SQIVND (reference sequence). The CDR3 sequence: CASLLGQGSTGELFF. The CDR3 coding sequence is TGTGCCAGCCTTTTGGGACAGGGAAGCACCGGGGAGCTGTTTTTT.

This clonotype was seen ten or more times. The rearrangement joins TRBV27 to TRBJ2-7, with D possibly matching TRBD2 (7 bases). The germline V gene encodes CDR1 MNHEY and CDR2 SMNVEV (reference sequence). The length of the CDR3 is 15 residues. Trimming pared 0 bases from V and 4 bases from J, leaving 13 bases between. CDR3 in amino acids: CASSLSGGTNYEQYF. The CDR3 DNA reads as TGTGCCAGCAGTTTATCGGGAGGGACAAATTACGAGCAGTACTTC.

This clonotype appeared once. A read error may explain this, as a much larger clone is one base away. The rearrangement joins TRBV10-3 to TRBJ2-7, with D perhaps TRBD2 (5 bases). Germline CDR1 is ENHRY and CDR2 is SYGVKD. The CDR3 runs 15 residues. The CDR3, as DNA: TGTGCCATCAGCCCGGGAAGCCTCAGCTCCTACGAGCAGTGCTTC. Translated: CAISPGSLSSYEQCF.

This clonotype showed up many times. V is TRBV7-9 and J is TRBJ1-1, with a tentative D call TRBD1 (5 bases). The V gene's germline CDR1 is SEHNR and CDR2 FQNEAQ (reference sequence). Trimming removed 6 bases from V and 0 bases from J, with 20 bases in between. The CDR3 contains 17 residues. CDR3 DNA sequence: TGTGCCAGCAGACCTCCGGCGGGCAGGGAGATGAACACTGAAGCTTTCTTT. Translating gives CASRPPAGREMNTEAFF.

This clonotype showed up many times. The V gene is TRBV7-9, the J gene TRBJ2-7; no definite D call. V dropped 5 bases and J dropped 0 bases, with 5 bases sitting between them. The CDR3 is made up of 12 amino acids. Per the germline V gene, CDR1 is SEHNR and CDR2 is FQNEAQ (reference sequence). DNA for the CDR3: TGTGCCAGCAGCCCCGCCTCCTACGAGCAGTACTTC. It specifies CASSPASYEQYF.

In its sample, this clonotype was seen many times. The rearrangement joins TRBV20-1 to TRBJ2-7; 7 positions agree with TRBD1. V trimming: 6 bases; J trimming: 4 bases; junction bases outside the gene matches: 6. CDR3 size: 12 residues. Germline CDR1 DFQATT, CDR2 SNEGSKA (reference sequence). The CDR3 DNA sequence: TGCAGTGCCCGAGGGACAGATTACGAGCAGTACTTC. As protein: CSARGTDYEQYF.